This entry describes one TCR beta chain. There is no known antigen for this receptor. Base qualities are not at hand, and no much larger clone is one base apart. This sample was taken from a study of blood T cell repertoires in COVID-19 (dated by TCRdb to about 2020). Some background on the complete study: Samples covering the acute and convalescent phases of COVID-19 were provided by collaborators in the United States, Italy and Spain. Nearly every sample came with metadata listing a de-identified subject ID, COVID-19 status, age in years and sex. Where available, HLA class I and class II types were obtained from metadata supplied by the sample provider rather than from assay-based typing. A freely available public database, intended as a resource for researchers studying the immune response to SARS-CoV-2, is where the repertoires were released. The material from the prospective study consisted of cDNA or gDNA derived from T cells, B-cell-depleted T cells, or PBMCs. Deeply sampled blood TCRbeta repertoires from subjects exposed to, actively infected with, or recovered from COVID-19 were included in the dataset. The samples were drawn from the first 160 participants of the ongoing ImmuneRACE study and from 950 to 1,500 subjects provided by 6 global collaborators.

The collaborating institutions used their own protocols to collect whole blood in K2EDTA tubes. For TCRbeta analysis, collaborators shipped samples in one of three forms: frozen whole blood, isolated PBMCs, or DNA extracted from either of those sample types. TCRbeta CDR3 regions were amplified from genomic DNA using the immunoSEQ Assay, a bias-controlled multiplex PCR. As for how the authors treated the data: Within the assay, amplification of reference gene primers was used to estimate how many nucleated cells each sample contained. To quantify the absolute abundance of each unique TCRbeta CDR3 rearrangement, sequence reads were collapsed and filtered. Productive Simpson clonality was computed per sample as the square root of Simpson's diversity index over productive rearrangements. TCRdb obtained this table from immuneACCESS and retained in-frame rearrangements with V and J assigned. These tables miss some clones; where compared with another copy, unresolved V genes account for less than half of the shortfall, and the remainder is unexplained. From that table come the V and J calls and clone size; the DNA was used to work out D and trimming. The sample table shows approximately 120,000 clones, and 84% are seen once. Less than 8% of the sample is held by the ten biggest clonotypes.

The CDR3 holds 15 amino acids from the cysteine to the phenylalanine. The CDR3 DNA has 45 bases and is translated from base 1. CDR1 is given as MDHEN and CDR2 as SYDVKM, both from the germline V gene. V is pared back by 3 bases and J by 0 bases, with 12 bases lying between the germline termini. General findings and caveats noted by the study authors: Clinical and demographic metadata were provided uncurated, with the amount varying by source and participant.

Sequences were obtained from peripheral blood. The clonotype was recovered from a woman at least 80 years old with active or convalescent COVID-19. Recombination joined TRBV28 with TRBJ2-7; TRBD1 might be the D gene, on 6 matching bases. In nucleotides, the sequence is TGTGCCAGCAGTTTCCGGACAGCGAGCTCCTACGAGCAGTACTTC. It translates to CASSFRTASSYEQYF.